This TCR beta chain was sequenced in a study of T cells after yellow fever vaccination. This clonotype was counted at least ten times. What it binds is unknown. Study findings and constraints: After the booster, about 95% of CD4 and about nine tenths of CD8 primary-response clones were re-detected. Clonotype sharing between CD4 and CD8 compartments was small. The secondary response was weaker, and its peak arrived faster, on day 5 versus 15.

Researchers made TCR cDNA using 5'RACE template switching, and this step added a universal primer site and UMIs. Via MiXCR, TCRdb re-called the 5' RACE reads, giving one row per CDR3 protein. The data hold roughly 180,000 distinct CDR3 sequences, with approximately 6.2% observed a single time. The length of the CDR3 is 14 residues. Trimming stripped 2 bases from V and 0 bases from J, with 9 bases between. Per germline, CDR1 SGDLS and CDR2 YYNGEE. This receptor was taken from a man aged 18 to 29 who received the YFV17D yellow fever vaccine. This sequence joins TRBV9 and TRBJ2-7, with D tentatively TRBD1 (5 bases). The specimen was CD4+ T cells sorted from PBMCs, collected on the day of the first yellow fever vaccination. As DNA, the CDR3 is TGTGCCAGCAGCGTCACAGGCAACTCCTACGAGCAGTACTTC. Translating gives CASSVTGNSYEQYF.